These 29 T cell receptor beta chains originate from one sample sequenced in a study of cytomegalovirus exposure and HLA in healthy donors. A multiplex PCR was run with 60 Vbeta primers and 13 Jbeta primers. Method: immunoSEQ multiplex PCR; TCRdb's copy keeps in-frame clones and lacks some. The sample consists of about 98,000 clones, around 80% of them appearing once. Sequencing input: PBMCs. These receptor sequences come from a man in his forties or fifties in good health and CMV-seronegative.

This chain connects TRBV6-1 to TRBJ1-3; D is uncertain. This CDR3 has 15 amino acids. The germline V gene has CDR1 MNHNS and CDR2 SASEGT. The V gene lost 1 base and the J gene lost 2 bases, with 9 bases spanning the gap. The CDR3 protein is CASSEEIGAGNTIYF. The DNA for the CDR3 is TGTGCCAGCAGTGAAGAAATAGGAGCTGGAAACACCATATATTTT.

This chain links TRBV9 with TRBJ1-2; D call uncertain. The CDR3 length is 11 residues. With 4 bases removed from V and 6 bases from J, the gap between germline ends came to 7 bases. CDR1 and CDR2 from the germline V gene are SGDLS and YYNGEE. This CDR3 reads CASSSRDGYTF. The CDR3 DNA sequence: TGTGCCAGCAGCTCCCGAGATGGCTACACCTTC.

The chain carries TRBV2 and TRBJ2-1; 10 nucleotides align to TRBD2. Trimming cost V 6 bases and J 4 bases; bases outside gene matches: 3. The germline gives CDR1 SNHLY, CDR2 FYNNEI. This CDR3 has 14 residues. The CDR3 sequence is CASRAGGLYNEQFF. The CDR3 coding sequence is TGTGCCAGCAGAGCGGGGGGGCTTTACAATGAGCAGTTCTTC.

This chain joins TRBV7-9 and TRBJ1-1; 8 bases line up with TRBD1. After removal of 0 bases from V and 5 bases from J, the junction contained 8 bases not matched to a gene. The CDR3 length is 16 residues. The germline gives CDR1 SEHNR, CDR2 FQNEAQ (reference sequence). This CDR3 is CASSLARTGTRTEAFF. The CDR3 bases are TGTGCCAGCAGCTTAGCTCGGACAGGGACTCGTACTGAAGCTTTCTTT.

This chain links TRBV5-1 with TRBJ1-2; tentatively, D is TRBD1 (5 bases). The CDR3 loop spans 14 amino acids. The germline CDR1 and CDR2 sequences are SGHRS and YFSETQ. V was trimmed by 4 bases and J by 8 bases, leaving 18 bases between them. The CDR3 DNA follows: TGCGCCAGCAGCCCTGGAGGAGGGGCTAAAGGCTACACCTTC. Translated: CASSPGGGAKGYTF.

Here the CDR3 DNA reads TGTGCCAGCAGCTTGCTAGCGGGGGAAGAGACCCAGTACTTC. This translates into CASSLLAGEETQYF. The chain is built from TRBV5-4 and TRBJ2-5, with TRBD2 identical over 10 bases. Germline CDR1 and CDR2: SGHNT and YYREEE (reference sequence). This CDR3 comprises 14 residues. J gave up 3 bases and V 1 base, and 0 bases lay outside the gene matches.

The sample holds a few counts of this clone. This chain joins TRBV9 and TRBJ2-7; no clear D. Germline assignment: CDR1 SGDLS and CDR2 YYNGEE. The V gene lost 0 bases and the J gene lost 0 bases, with 10 bases spanning the gap. The CDR3 is made up of 15 amino acids. The CDR3: CASSVEGRSSYEQYF. CDR3 nucleotides: TGTGCCAGCAGCGTAGAAGGCCGGAGCTCCTACGAGCAGTACTTC.

The chain carries TRBV6-5 and TRBJ1-3; 7 bases are a match to TRBD1. CDR1 is MNHEY, CDR2 SVGAGI, per germline. V trimming: 7 bases; J trimming: 8 bases; junction bases outside the gene matches: 11. There are 14 residues in the CDR3. CDR3 loop: CASIDRAVSHTIYF. As DNA, the CDR3 is TGTGCCAGCATCGACAGGGCGGTATCTCACACCATATATTTT.

The genes are TRBV19 and TRBJ1-6, with 8 bases fitting TRBD1. J lost 9 bases, V lost 4 bases, and 2 bases had no gene match. CDR3 length equals 13 residues. Germline CDR1 and CDR2: LNHDA and SQIVND (reference sequence). CDR3 DNA: TGTGCCAGTAGTAGGACAGGGCTTTCACCCCTCCACTTT. Protein product: CASSRTGLSPLHF.

This clone showed up just a few times. The chain links TRBV5-1 to TRBJ1-2, with TRBD1 matching over 9 bases. Germline loops: CDR1 SGHRS, CDR2 YFSETQ. CDR3 length: 17 amino acids. V lost 6 bases and J lost 5; bases outside the gene matches: 17. In nucleotides, the CDR3 is TGCGCCAGCACCCAAACCACCGGGACAGGGTTGTCTTATGGCTACACCTTC. Translating it yields CASTQTTGTGLSYGYTF.

This clone was counted a few times. V usage is TRBV2 and J usage is TRBJ1-1; TRBD1 matches 7 bases. The J segment lost 2 bases and the V segment lost 6 bases, leaving 15 bases of the junction unmatched. Germline lookup yields CDR1 SNHLY and CDR2 FYNNEI. The CDR3 spans 17 residues. The CDR3 loop is CASSTGLGTAGNTEAFF. The CDR3 DNA reads TGTGCCAGCAGCACCGGCCTTGGGACAGCCGGAAACACTGAAGCTTTCTTT.

This chain joins TRBV9 and TRBJ1-2, with 8 bases lining up with TRBD1. From germline, CDR1 is SGDLS and CDR2 YYNGEE. Unmatched junction bases numbered 8, after V lost 4 bases and J lost 3 bases. The CDR3 is made up of 15 amino acids. The CDR3 nucleotides are TGTGCCAGCAGCACTGGACAGGGTAATTACTATGGCTACACCTTC. It codes for CASSTGQGNYYGYTF.

This chain uses TRBV2 with TRBJ2-5; tentatively, D is TRBD2 (5 bases). Between the trimmed V and J ends, which lost 6 bases and 0 bases, there was a span of 11 bases. CDR1 and CDR2 (germline): SNHLY, FYNNEI. The CDR3 consists of 14 residues. This CDR3 is CASRAGIYQETQYF. The CDR3 nucleotides are TGTGCCAGCAGAGCCGGGATCTACCAAGAGACCCAGTACTTC.

The rearrangement links TRBV2 to TRBJ2-7; 9 bases line up with TRBD1. CDR1 and CDR2 (germline): SNHLY, FYNNEI. The CDR3 runs to 13 residues. Germline trimming cut 6 bases from V and 4 bases from J; bases unmatched to any gene: 4. The CDR3 here is CASRGQGIYEQYF. The DNA for the CDR3 is TGTGCCAGCAGGGGACAGGGCATTTACGAGCAGTACTTC.

A note on this clone: In the same sample, other DNA sequences code for this CDR3. V gene TRBV5-1 combines with J gene TRBJ2-1; TRBD2 aligns across 10 bases. V lost 4 bases, J lost 4 bases, and 11 bases stayed unmatched. CDR1 is SGHRS, CDR2 YFSETQ, per germline. The CDR3 loop spans 17 amino acids. CDR3 amino acids: CASSPPSQRGGYNEQFF. CDR3 sequence (DNA): TGCGCCAGCAGCCCGCCCTCTCAGCGGGGGGGATACAATGAGCAGTTCTTC.

V usage is TRBV18 and J usage is TRBJ2-7; 8 positions match TRBD1. CDR1 and CDR2 from the germline V gene are KGHSH and LQKENI. Unmatched junction bases numbered 7, after V lost 3 bases and J lost 3 bases. The CDR3 consists of 15 residues. CDR3 amino acids: CASSPKGQVRYEQYF. In DNA, the CDR3 is TGTGCCAGCTCACCGAAGGGACAGGTCCGCTACGAGCAGTACTTC.

This chain's CDR3 is CASSQEGGAYEQYF. The CDR3 region has the DNA TGCGCCAGCAGCCAAGAAGGGGGGGCCTACGAGCAGTACTTC. The chain employs TRBV4-1 and TRBJ2-7; TRBD2 might be the D (7 bases). The CDR3 spans 14 residues. Germline V lookup: CDR1 MGHRA, CDR2 YSYEKL. Trimming left V 0 bases short and J 2 bases short, with 8 bases between.

The chain combines TRBV5-4 with TRBJ2-7; 10 bases match TRBD1. The germline V gene encodes CDR1 SGHNT and CDR2 YYREEE (reference sequence). This CDR3 region has 16 residues. V trimming: 1 base; J trimming: 7 bases; junction bases outside the gene matches: 11. This CDR3 is CASSLFLTGGLEEQYF. The CDR3 DNA sequence: TGTGCCAGCAGCTTGTTCCTGACAGGGGGCTTAGAGGAGCAGTACTTC.

The rearrangement uses TRBV7-2 and TRBJ1-5; D gene ambiguous. CDR3 length: 19 amino acids. V dropped 5 bases and J dropped 0 bases, with 23 bases sitting between them. Germline V lookup: CDR1 SGHTA, CDR2 FQGNSA. This chain's CDR3 is CASSPTGEAVRFSNQPQHF. The CDR3 DNA reads as TGTGCCAGCAGCCCTACCGGGGAAGCCGTACGTTTTAGCAATCAGCCCCAGCATTTT.

The chain joins TRBV19 to TRBJ2-2; D possibly corresponds to TRBD2 (7 bases). In germline, CDR1 is LNHDA, CDR2 SQIVND (reference sequence). The length of the CDR3 is 17 residues. The V end lost 6 bases, the J end lost 4 bases, and 21 bases lay between the germline ends. CDR3 DNA sequence: TGTGCCAGTAGCCTGGGATGGGGGGGCCCCGTCACCGGGGAGCTGTTTTTT. This codes for CASSLGWGGPVTGELFF.

The rearrangement uses TRBV9 and TRBJ2-3; D is possibly TRBD2 (5 bases). From germline, CDR1 is SGDLS and CDR2 YYNGEE. CDR3 length: 16 residues. V was trimmed by 4 bases and J by 4 bases, leaving 19 bases between them. This CDR3 is CASSRITSSVSDTQYF. The CDR3 bases are TGTGCCAGCAGCAGAATTACTAGTTCAGTTTCAGATACGCAGTATTTT.

The rearrangement joins TRBV7-9 to TRBJ1-1; a possible D gene is TRBD1 (5 bases). Trimming cost V 6 bases and J 10 bases, with 24 bases left between them. CDR3 length equals 15 residues. Per the germline V gene, CDR1 is SEHNR and CDR2 is FQNEAQ (reference sequence). CDR3 in DNA: TGTGCCAGCAGGCCTCAAAGGGAACAGGAATGTATAGCTTTCTTT. This codes for CASRPQREQECIAFF.

The J gene is TRBJ1-2, the V gene TRBV7-8, with a weak D call TRBD1 (6 bases). The V end lost 5 bases, the J end lost 2 bases, and 9 bases lay between the germline ends. The CDR3 loop spans 13 amino acids. Germline-derived CDR1 and CDR2 are SGHVS and FQNEAQ. The CDR3 protein is CASSTDRNYGYTF. The CDR3 bases are TGTGCCAGCAGCACAGACAGGAACTATGGCTACACCTTC.

The CDR3 DNA is TGTGCCAGCAGCTTATCCGGGACATCTGGCTACACCTTC. Residues: CASSLSGTSGYTF. The chain links TRBV7-6 to TRBJ1-2; tentative D call: TRBD1 (6 bases). CDR3 length equals 13 residues. Germline V CDR1 and CDR2: SGHVS, FNYEAQ. V was shortened by 2 bases and J by 7 bases, with 11 bases between the two germline ends.

This clone was seen once. The genes are TRBV10-3 and TRBJ2-2; 10 nucleotides match TRBD1. The CDR3 loop spans 17 amino acids. V lost 6 bases to trimming and J lost 3 bases; unmatched junction nucleotides: 10. CDR1 ENHRY and CDR2 SYGVKD come from the germline V gene. Written as DNA, the CDR3 is TGTGCCATCAGGAGGCCGACAGGGGGCCTCCACACCGGGGAGCTGTTTTTT. Protein: CAIRRPTGGLHTGELFF.

V and J are TRBV6-1 and TRBJ2-7; 9 bases are a match to TRBD1. The CDR3 contains 18 residues. The ends lost 1 base at V and 1 base at J; junction bases unmatched: 11. The germline V gene has CDR1 MNHNS and CDR2 SASEGT. The CDR3 here is CASSEEVNRGRGSYEQYF. The CDR3 DNA is TGTGCCAGCAGTGAAGAAGTTAACAGGGGGCGAGGGTCCTACGAGCAGTACTTC.

The V call is TRBV5-8, the J call TRBJ1-5; perhaps TRBD1 as D (5 bases). The length of the CDR3 is 13 residues. Trimming left V 9 bases short and J 9 bases short, with 19 bases between. Germline V gene lookup returns CDR1 SGHTS and CDR2 YDEGEE. CDR3 protein: CATGLRATRPQHF. CDR3 DNA sequence: TGTGCCACTGGTCTCAGGGCGACCAGGCCCCAGCATTTT. The full variable domain, rest sourced from reference TRBV5-8 and TRBJ1-5, is EAGVTQSPTHLIKTRGQQATLRCSPISGHTSVYWYQQALGLGLQFLLWYDEGEERNRGNFPPRFSGRQFPNYSSELNVNALELEDSALYLCATGLRATRPQHFGDGTRLSIL.

This clone was seen more than once but under ten times. The rearrangement uses TRBV6-1 and TRBJ1-4; D not certain. The V and J ends lost 0 bases and 5 bases respectively, with 16 bases between them. CDR3 length: 17 amino acids. The germline gives CDR1 MNHNS, CDR2 SASEGT. CDR3 nucleotides: TGTGCCAGCAGTGAAGCATTCGCCCCAGTCTTAAATGAAAAACTGTTTTTT. Translating it yields CASSEAFAPVLNEKLFF.

The chain uses TRBV6-5 and TRBJ1-1; 9 bases line up with TRBD1. This CDR3 is built from 14 residues. V was pared by 6 bases and J by 1 base, with 3 bases of the junction left unmatched. Per the germline V gene, CDR1 is MNHEY and CDR2 is SVGAGI. The CDR3 is CASSDRGWNTEAFF. Here the CDR3 DNA reads TGTGCCAGCAGCGACAGGGGGTGGAACACTGAAGCTTTCTTT.